Below are 14 T cell receptor beta chains sequenced from a single sample in a study of T cell responses to AZD1222 COVID-19 vaccine. Profiled with immunoSEQ multiplex PCR; TCRdb holds only in-frame clones, not every one. The sample records around 120,000 clones, 85% to 90% being singletons. Material: peripheral blood, obtained 28 days after the second AZD1222 dose. The receptors stem from an adult who received the AZD1222 COVID-19 vaccine.

The V and J genes are TRBV7-9 and TRBJ2-5; D gene unclear. From germline, CDR1 is SEHNR and CDR2 FQNEAQ (reference sequence). Between the trimmed V and J ends, which lost 5 bases and 1 base, there was a span of 17 bases. This CDR3 spans 16 amino acids. DNA for the CDR3: TGTGCCAGCAGCCCAATCTGGTTAGGCAGCCAAGAGACCCAGTACTTC. Translating gives CASSPIWLGSQETQYF.

This chain joins TRBV7-8 and TRBJ2-7; 8 bases fit TRBD1. This CDR3 region has 15 residues. Germline V gene sequence: CDR1 SGHVS, CDR2 FQNEAQ. V shed 0 bases and J 1 base; nucleotides not matched to a gene: 2. The CDR3 nucleotides are TGTGCCAGCAGCTTAGCTCAGGGGGCATCCTACGAGCAGTACTTC. Translation gives CASSLAQGASYEQYF.

This sequence joins TRBV27 and TRBJ1-1; perhaps TRBD1 as D (5 bases). CDR1 is MNHEY and CDR2 is SMNVEV in the germline V gene (reference sequence). Trimming left V 2 bases short and J 5 bases short, with 18 bases between. The CDR3 has 16 residues. The CDR3 nucleotides are TGTGCCAGCAGTTTACCCATCAGGGTGATGTTGACTGAAGCTTTCTTT. Protein sequence: CASSLPIRVMLTEAFF.

As DNA, the CDR3 is TGTGCCAGCAGTAGAGACAGGGGGCGCGAGCAGTACTTC. Residues: CASSRDRGREQYF. The chain carries TRBV5-8 and TRBJ2-7, with 10 bases aligning to TRBD1. V gave up 5 bases and J gave up 6 bases; unmatched junction bases: 5. The CDR3 has 13 amino acids. Germline lookup yields CDR1 SGHTS and CDR2 YDEGEE.

V is TRBV4-1 and J is TRBJ2-6; D is perhaps TRBD1 (5 bases). This CDR3 spans 20 amino acids. V lost 0 bases and J 0 bases, leaving 18 bases between the germline ends. The germline gives CDR1 MGHRA, CDR2 YSYEKL. The CDR3 is CASSQDARTGASSGANVLTF. As DNA, the CDR3 is TGCGCCAGCAGCCAAGATGCCCGTACAGGAGCCAGCTCTGGGGCCAACGTCCTGACTTTC.

The gene calls are TRBV11-1 and TRBJ2-7; 14 nucleotides line up with TRBD2. The CDR3 has 14 residues. Germline loops: CDR1 SGHAT, CDR2 FQDESV (reference sequence). V lost 8 bases and J lost 5; bases outside the gene matches: 5. The CDR3 sequence is CASGTSGRGDEQYF. CDR3 coding DNA: TGTGCCAGCGGGACTAGCGGGAGAGGAGACGAGCAGTACTTC.

The rearrangement joins TRBV24-1 to TRBJ2-1; 11 positions agree with TRBD1. After removal of 3 bases from V and 8 bases from J, the junction contained 5 bases not matched to a gene. This CDR3 contains 15 residues. From germline, CDR1 is KGHDR and CDR2 SFDVKD. The CDR3 reads CATSDPGQGVDEQFF. The CDR3 DNA reads as TGTGCCACCAGTGATCCGGGACAGGGGGTCGATGAGCAGTTCTTC.

The chain links TRBV7-8 to TRBJ2-3, with TRBD2 matching over 10 bases. CDR1 is SGHVS, CDR2 FQNEAQ, per germline. This CDR3 contains 18 residues. The V gene end was trimmed by 0 bases and the J gene end by 1 base; junction bases not matched to a gene: 7. This CDR3 reads CASSLASSGGVGTDTQYF. The CDR3 DNA is TGTGCCAGCAGCTTAGCGTCTAGCGGGGGAGTAGGCACAGATACGCAGTATTTT.

The V and J genes are TRBV4-1 and TRBJ2-5; D not resolved. Germline V gene sequence: CDR1 MGHRA, CDR2 YSYEKL. The CDR3 consists of 13 residues. With 1 base removed from V and 5 bases from J, the gap between germline ends came to 8 bases. The DNA for the CDR3 is TGCGCCAGCAGCCAAGTCATGACGGAGACCCAGTACTTC. It yields the protein CASSQVMTETQYF.

V usage is TRBV11-3 and J usage is TRBJ2-2; D possibly corresponds to TRBD1 (6 bases). This CDR3 has 16 amino acids. V was clipped by 7 bases and J by 1 base, with 16 bases between them. Germline V gives CDR1 SGHNT, CDR2 YENEEA. Written as DNA, the CDR3 is TGTGCCAGCATCCAGGGTTCGGACAGGAACACCGGGGAGCTGTTTTTT. It encodes CASIQGSDRNTGELFF.

The V call is TRBV19, the J call TRBJ1-1; D possibly corresponds to TRBD1 (6 bases). The V end lost 4 bases, the J end lost 0 bases, and 15 bases lay between the germline ends. This CDR3 is built from 16 residues. CDR1 is LNHDA, CDR2 SQIVND, per germline (reference sequence). The CDR3 DNA is TGTGCCAGTAGTAGACAAACCGGGACAATGAACACTGAAGCTTTCTTT. Encoded protein: CASSRQTGTMNTEAFF.

The V and J genes are TRBV28 and TRBJ1-4; D is unclear. Germline CDR1 MDHEN, CDR2 SYDVKM. Trimming removed 2 bases at V and 3 bases at J, with 10 bases between. The CDR3 contains 15 residues. As DNA, the CDR3 is TGTGCCAGCAGTTTAGAAGGGTTGTCTAATGAAAAACTGTTTTTT. Protein product: CASSLEGLSNEKLFF. The variable domain in full, completed from reference TRBV28 and TRBJ1-4, reads DVKVTQSSRYLVKRTGEKVFLECVQDMDHENMFWYRQDPGLGLRLIYFSYDVKMKEKGDIPEGYSVSREKKERFSLILESASTNQTSMYLCASSLEGLSNEKLFFGSGTQLSVL.

The CDR3 DNA follows: TGTGCCAGCAGCTTCACTAGCGGAACCTACGAGCAGTACTTC. Translating it yields CASSFTSGTYEQYF. V gene TRBV5-4 combines with J gene TRBJ2-7; TRBD2 aligns across 8 bases. After removal of 2 bases from V and 2 bases from J, the junction contained 3 bases not matched to a gene. Germline CDR1 is SGHNT and CDR2 is YYREEE (reference sequence). This CDR3 spans 14 amino acids.

The CDR3 bases are TGTGCCAGCGCCCTGGGCCCCCGGGGCAGGGAGCAGTTCTTC. This codes for CASALGPRGREQFF. This chain joins TRBV3-1 (or the pseudogene TRBV3-2) and TRBJ2-1; D possibly uses TRBD1 or TRBD2 (5 bases each). The germline V gene has CDR1 LGHDT and CDR2 YNNKEL (reference sequence). The ends were cut back, 8 bases at V and 10 bases at J, with 21 bases in the middle. The CDR3 spans 14 residues.